This TCR beta chain originates from a study of identifying expanded T cells in peripheral blood. Findings of the study overall: Clone count variance between approximately 2-week samples rose with total template count. Over approximately two and four weeks, about 17 and 20 clones changed, versus approximately 1.2 between replicates.

Concerning this clone: What it binds is unknown.

Healthy donors had no documented immune events, such as infections, while sampled. Sequencing was performed with immunoSEQ multiplex PCR; in TCRdb, only in-frame clones are kept and a portion is missing. The top ten clones hold 5.5% to 6.5% of a sample with some 96,000 clones, around 90% of them seen once. This CDR3 has 16 amino acids. CDR1 and CDR2 (germline): MGHRA, YSYEKL. J was trimmed by 1 base and V by 1 base; bases with no gene match: 7. The chain couples TRBV4-1 to TRBJ2-7; 7 bases map to TRBD1. This receptor was obtained from a person aged 18 to 75 in good health. The sample was blood. This CDR3 reads CASSQAGTANSYEQYF. CDR3 nucleotides: TGCGCCAGCAGCCAAGCCGGGACAGCCAATTCCTACGAGCAGTACTTC.